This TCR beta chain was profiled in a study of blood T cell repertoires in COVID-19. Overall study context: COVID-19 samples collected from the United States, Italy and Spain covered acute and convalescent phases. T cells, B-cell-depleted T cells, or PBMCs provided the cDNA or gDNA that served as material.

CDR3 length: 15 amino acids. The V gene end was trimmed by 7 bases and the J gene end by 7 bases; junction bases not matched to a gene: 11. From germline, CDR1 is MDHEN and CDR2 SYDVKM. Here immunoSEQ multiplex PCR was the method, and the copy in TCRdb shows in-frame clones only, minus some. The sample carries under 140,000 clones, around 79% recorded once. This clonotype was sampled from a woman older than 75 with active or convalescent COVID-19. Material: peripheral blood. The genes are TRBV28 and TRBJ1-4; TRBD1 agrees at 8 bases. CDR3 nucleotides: TGTGCCAGCAACAGCCAACAGGGGGGAGGTGAAAAACTGTTTTTT. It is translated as CASNSQQGGGEKLFF.